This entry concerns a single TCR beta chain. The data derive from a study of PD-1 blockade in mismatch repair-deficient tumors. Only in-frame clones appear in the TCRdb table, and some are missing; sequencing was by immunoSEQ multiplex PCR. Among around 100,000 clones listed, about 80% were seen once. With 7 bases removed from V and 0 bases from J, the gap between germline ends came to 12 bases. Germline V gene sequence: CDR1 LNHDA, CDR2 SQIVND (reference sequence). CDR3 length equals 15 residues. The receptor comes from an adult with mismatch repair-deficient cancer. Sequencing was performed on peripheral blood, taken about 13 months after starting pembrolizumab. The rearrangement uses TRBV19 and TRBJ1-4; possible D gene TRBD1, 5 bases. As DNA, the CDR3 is TGTGCCAGTATCGACCGGGGGTCAACTAATGAAAAACTGTTTTTT. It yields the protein CASIDRGSTNEKLFF. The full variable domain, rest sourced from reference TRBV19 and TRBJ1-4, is DGGITQSPKYLFRKEGQNVTLSCEQNLNHDAMYWYRQDPGQGLRLIYYSQIVNDFQKGDIAEGYSVSREKKESFPLTVTSAQKNPTAFYLCASIDRGSTNEKLFFGSGTQLSVL.